This TCR beta chain was recovered during a study of cytomegalovirus exposure and HLA in healthy donors. In the PCR, 60 Vbeta and 13 Jbeta primers were used. Using immunoSEQ multiplex PCR, the repertoire was profiled, and TCRdb retains in-frame clones only, with some absent. The data show around 80,000 clones, 70% to 85% seen once. V dropped 1 base and J dropped 1 base, with 13 bases sitting between them. The CDR3 totals 16 residues. Germline CDR1 reads SGHAT; CDR2 reads FQNNGV. V gene TRBV11-2 combines with J gene TRBJ1-1; D not certain. The TCR originated in a man in his forties in good health and CMV-seropositive. Sequencing was done on a sample of PBMCs. The CDR3 nucleotides are TGTGCCAGCAGCTTAGGCTCTTTTACTACGAACACTGAAGCTTTCTTT. Translation: CASSLGSFTTNTEAFF.